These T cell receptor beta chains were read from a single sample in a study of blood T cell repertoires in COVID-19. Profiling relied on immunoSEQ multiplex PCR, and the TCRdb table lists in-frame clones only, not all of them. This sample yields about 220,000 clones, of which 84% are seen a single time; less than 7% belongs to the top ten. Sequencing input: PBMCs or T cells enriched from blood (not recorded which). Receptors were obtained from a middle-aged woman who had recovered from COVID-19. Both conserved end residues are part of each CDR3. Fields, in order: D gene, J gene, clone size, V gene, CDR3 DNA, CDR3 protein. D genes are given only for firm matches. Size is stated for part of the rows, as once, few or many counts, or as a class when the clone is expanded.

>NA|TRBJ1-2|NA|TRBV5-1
TGCGCCAGCAAAGGGGAGGGAAACTATGGCTACACCTTC
CASKGEGNYGYTF
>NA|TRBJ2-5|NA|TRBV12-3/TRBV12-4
TGTGCCAGCAGTTTAAAAGCGGGAGAGACCCAGTACTTC
CASSLKAGETQYF
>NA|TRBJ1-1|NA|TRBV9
TGTGCCAGCAGCCCTCGTGGGGGGGCGTTAGGCACTGAAGCTTTCTTT
CASSPRGGALGTEAFF
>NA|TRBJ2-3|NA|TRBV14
TGTGCCAGCAGCCGGGCCAACCCTCCGGATACGCAGTATTTT
CASSRANPPDTQYF
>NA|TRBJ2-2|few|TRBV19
TGTGCCAGTGCGATTTCCGCCGGGGAGCTGTTTTTT
CASAISAGELFF
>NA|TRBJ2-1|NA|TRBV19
TGTGCCAGTGGGCTGGGGCGCAATGAGCAGTTCTTC
CASGLGRNEQFF
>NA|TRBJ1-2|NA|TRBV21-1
TGTGCCAGCAGCTACGCAGGTGGAAACTATGGCTACACCTTC
CASSYAGGNYGYTF
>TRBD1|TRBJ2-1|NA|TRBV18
TGTGCCAGCTCACCACCCGGGACAGGGGGCGATGAGCAGTTCTTC
CASSPPGTGGDEQFF
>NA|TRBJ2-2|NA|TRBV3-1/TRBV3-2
TGTGCCAGCAGCTCTAAGGGGAACGAGGAGCTGTTTTTT
CASSSKGNEELFF
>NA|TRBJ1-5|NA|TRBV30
TGTGCCTGGAGTGTTGGGGGGGCAAGCAATCAGCCCCAGCATTTT
CAWSVGGASNQPQHF
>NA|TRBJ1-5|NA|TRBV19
TGTGCCAGTAGCGGAGGAGGGTCTCATCAGCCCCAGCATTTT
CASSGGGSHQPQHF